Listed here are 13 T cell receptor beta chains from one sample, sequenced in a study of radiotherapy plus CTLA-4 blockade in lung cancer. Assay used: immunoSEQ multiplex PCR; TCRdb lists only in-frame clones, some missing. The sample contains 70,000 to 90,000 clones, more than 75% of which appear only once. Sequenced here: peripheral blood, sampled from a patient treated with radiotherapy plus ipilimumab. Every receptor here comes from a human donor with non-small cell lung cancer who had a complete response to radiotherapy plus ipilimumab.

The chain carries TRBV5-8 and TRBJ2-6; TRBD1 matches at 7 bases. The germline CDR1 and CDR2 sequences are SGHTS and YDEGEE. The CDR3 runs to 17 residues. The ends lost 4 bases at V and 0 bases at J; junction bases unmatched: 7. The CDR3 DNA is TGTGCCAGCAGCACCCCGGGACAGTACTCTGGGGCCAACGTCCTGACTTTC. It is translated as CASSTPGQYSGANVLTF.

The chain recombines TRBV12-5 with TRBJ2-1; D may correspond to TRBD1 or TRBD2 (7 bases each). The CDR3 runs 16 residues. V dropped 5 bases and J dropped 2 bases, with 16 bases sitting between them. Germline V CDR1 and CDR2: LGHNT, FRNRAP. CDR3 coding DNA: TGTGCTAGTGGTCCTTACTCAGGGGGGGCCTACAATGAGCAGTTCTTC. This sequence encodes CASGPYSGGAYNEQFF.

The CDR3 DNA reads as TGTGCCAGCAGCCAATACAATGACTATGGCTACACCTTC. It is translated as CASSQYNDYGYTF. The chain combines TRBV7-6 with TRBJ1-2, with unresolved D. CDR3 length equals 13 residues. The V end was cut by 5 bases, the J end by 3 bases, with 10 bases between. Germline loops: CDR1 SGHVS, CDR2 FNYEAQ. The whole variable domain, remainder taken from reference TRBV7-6 and TRBJ1-2, is GAGVSQSPRYKVTKRGQDVALRCDPISGHVSLYWYRQALGQGPEFLTYFNYEAQQDKSGLPNDRFSAERPEGSISTLTIQRTEQRDSAMYRCASSQYNDYGYTFGSGTRLTVV.

V is TRBV6-5 and J is TRBJ1-1, with D perhaps TRBD1 (5 bases). Germline V gives CDR1 MNHEY, CDR2 SVGAGI. The CDR3 is 14 amino acids. V dropped 0 bases and J dropped 11 bases, with 16 bases sitting between them. CDR3 nucleotide sequence: TGTGCCAGCAGTTACTCGGGGACCCCTGTCAGTGCTTTCTTT. Translating gives CASSYSGTPVSAFF.

The rearrangement joins TRBV10-3 to TRBJ2-5; 7 bases are shared with TRBD1. The V and J ends lost 4 bases and 4 bases, in that order; junction bases with no gene match: 0. This CDR3 has 12 amino acids. Germline V gives CDR1 ENHRY, CDR2 SYGVKD. The DNA of the CDR3 is TGTGCCATCAGTGCAGGGGGAGAGACCCAGTACTTC. It is translated as CAISAGGETQYF.

The chain combines TRBV6-5 with TRBJ1-2, with 7 bases fitting TRBD1. Germline assignment: CDR1 MNHEY and CDR2 SVGAGI. Germline trimming cut 4 bases from V and 4 bases from J; bases unmatched to any gene: 3. The CDR3 spans 13 residues. CDR3 sequence: CASSSRGGYGYTF. CDR3 in DNA: TGTGCCAGCAGTTCCAGGGGGGGCTATGGCTACACCTTC.

This sequence joins TRBV18 and TRBJ2-6, with a possible D match to TRBD1 (6 bases). V gave up 3 bases and J gave up 0 bases, with 9 bases separating them. This CDR3 contains 16 residues. Germline values: CDR1 KGHSH, CDR2 LQKENI. CDR3 loop: CASSPRGGSGANVLTF. The CDR3 bases are TGTGCCAGCTCACCGCGAGGGGGCTCTGGGGCCAACGTCCTGACTTTC.

The genes are TRBV7-8 and TRBJ2-1, with D hard to call. Germline loops: CDR1 SGHVS, CDR2 FQNEAQ. Trimming took off 0 bases at V and 0 bases at J, with 9 bases between the two ends. CDR3 length: 16 residues. CDR3 nucleotides: TGTGCCAGCAGCTTAGCCCCCCTGAGCTCCTACAATGAGCAGTTCTTC. Translation: CASSLAPLSSYNEQFF. The whole variable domain, filled in from reference TRBV7-8 and TRBJ2-1, reads GAGVSQSPRYKVAKRGQDVALRCDPISGHVSLFWYQQALGQGPEFLTYFQNEAQLDKSGLPSDRFFAERPEGSVSTLKIQRTQQEDSAVYLCASSLAPLSSYNEQFFGPGTRLTVL.

As DNA, the CDR3 is TGCGCCAGCAGCTTGGCGACGGTAGTGTTGGATGGCTACACCTTC. It specifies CASSLATVVLDGYTF. The J gene is TRBJ1-2, the V gene TRBV5-1; D is unresolved. Per germline, CDR1 SGHRS and CDR2 YFSETQ. This CDR3 region has 15 residues. V dropped 0 bases and J dropped 6 bases, with 15 bases sitting between them. The variable domain in full, with the rest retrieved from reference TRBV5-1 and TRBJ1-2, is KAGVTQTPRYLIKTRGQQVTLSCSPISGHRSVSWYQQTPGQGLQFLFEYFSETQRNKGNFPGRFSGRQFSNSRSEMNVSTLELGDSALYLCASSLATVVLDGYTFGSGTRLTVV.

This chain links TRBV6-1 with TRBJ1-5; D is undetermined. The CDR3 is 15 residues long. Germline V gene data show CDR1 as MNHNS and CDR2 as SASEGT. V lost 3 bases to trimming and J lost 0 bases, with 9 bases between them. CDR3 DNA sequence: TGTGCCAGCAGTGAGTCGGGGAATAGCAATCAGCCCCAGCATTTT. It encodes CASSESGNSNQPQHF.

The DNA of the CDR3 is TGTGCCAGTAGTTTAGGTGGAGCGGGAGAATATATAAATGAGCAGTTCTTC. It specifies CASSLGGAGEYINEQFF. This chain joins TRBV19 and TRBJ2-1; 8 nucleotides align to TRBD2. J lost 7 bases, V lost 5 bases, and 16 bases had no gene match. Per germline, CDR1 LNHDA and CDR2 SQIVND (reference sequence). There are 17 residues in the CDR3.

J is TRBJ2-7 and V is TRBV11-2; TRBD1 matches 11 bases. V dropped 6 bases and J dropped 3; count of bases not matched to a gene: 4. Germline V gene sequence: CDR1 SGHAT, CDR2 FQNNGV. There are 14 residues in the CDR3. The CDR3 region is CASRAGTGGYEQYF. The DNA for the CDR3 is TGTGCCAGCAGAGCCGGGACAGGGGGCTACGAGCAGTACTTC.

Only a few counts were recorded for this clone. The genes are TRBV6-5 and TRBJ2-7; D is undetermined. The V end lost 0 bases, the J end lost 5 bases, and 11 bases lay between the germline ends. Germline V gene lookup returns CDR1 MNHEY and CDR2 SVGAGI. There are 14 residues in the CDR3. The CDR3 is CASSYSGYKDEQYF. DNA for the CDR3: TGTGCCAGCAGTTACTCGGGGTACAAGGACGAGCAGTACTTC.